This T cell receptor (beta chain) was sequenced in a study of T cell changes during pregnancy in multiple sclerosis. As concerns this clone: One end of the junction is discordant with germline, which a read error may explain.

Produced via immunoSEQ multiplex PCR; TCRdb's table is partial and in-frame only. The profile shows under 50,000 clones, about 95% of them singletons. The CDR3 has 14 residues. CDR1 is SGHRS, CDR2 YFSETQ, per germline. The chain carries TRBV5-1 and TRBJ2-7; 9 positions agree with TRBD2. The TCR was taken from a female donor with multiple sclerosis, enrolled in a pregnancy study. The sequenced sample was CD8+ T cells from peripheral blood mononuclear cells, obtained in the first trimester of pregnancy. CDR3 sequence reads: CASGLRGRAYEQYF. As DNA, the CDR3 is TGCGCCAGCGGCTTGCGCGGGAGGGCCTACGAGCAGTACTTC.